This record looks at one T cell receptor (beta chain) sequence and its context. This specimen belongs to a study of blood T cell repertoires in COVID-19. Individuals drawn from 20 to 30 US areas were roughly 18 to 95 years old. Participant-given clinical history determined each cohort assignment. Sequencing was performed with immunoSEQ multiplex PCR; in TCRdb, only in-frame clones are kept and a portion is missing. In the table there are fewer than 400,000 clones, roughly 91% of which are singletons. CDR1 and CDR2 (germline): SNHLY, FYNNEI. With 6 bases clipped from V and 5 bases from J, the junction kept 3 bases outside the gene matches. The CDR3 consists of 15 residues.

The chain joins TRBV2 to TRBJ2-3; 15 nucleotides agree with TRBD2. The clonotype comes from a woman aged 25 to 45 who had recovered from COVID-19. Sequencing input: PBMCs or T cells enriched from blood (not recorded which). CDR3 region: CASRGLAGGLDTQYF. The CDR3 DNA reads TGTGCCAGCAGAGGACTAGCGGGAGGGCTAGATACGCAGTATTTT.